This entry features one T cell receptor (beta chain) sequence. Its target is unknown. The data are from a study of post-analysis software for immune sequencing data. The CDR3 is 20 amino acids. From germline, CDR1 is MNHNS and CDR2 SASEGT. Germline trimming cut 6 bases from V and 2 bases from J; bases unmatched to any gene: 18. Findings of the study overall: Controls showed significantly higher normalized Chao1 diversity than did multiple sclerosis patients. Included in a set of five TRBV segments more frequent in patients than controls were TRBV5-6, TRBV5-1 and TRBV20-1. Co-batched samples clustered tightly together by F measure.

cDNA libraries of TCR beta carried unique molecular identifiers. The yield from around 1 to 10 million T cells was around 500,000 cDNA molecules in total. TCRdb itself ran the PCR reads through MiXCR, one entry per CDR3 protein. The sample yields hundreds of thousands of distinct CDR3 sequences, approximately 59% seen once. The chain combines TRBV6-1 with TRBJ2-3, with 12 bases that match TRBD2. Source material: blood. This TCR was sampled from a girl aged 2 to 9 with multiple sclerosis. The CDR3 bases are TGTGCCAGCAGCCTATCTCTACTAGCGGGGGGCCTTAGGTTCACAGATACGCAGTATTTT. This sequence encodes CASSLSLLAGGLRFTDTQYF.